The sample holds many counts of the clone carrying this T cell receptor beta chain. It was with a sample-barcoded 5' primer and a J-beta primer mix that a second PCR of about 6 to 12 cycles was run. TCRdb passed the 5' RACE reads through MiXCR, listing each CDR3 protein once. The sample shows approximately 1.5 million distinct CDR3 sequences, about 35% of them seen only once. Germline V CDR1 and CDR2: MNHEY, SMNVEV (reference sequence). J gave up 3 bases and V 5 bases, and 2 bases lay outside the gene matches. This CDR3 has 13 residues. The data stem from a study of blood T cells in healthy people across ages.

This TCR was sampled from a young woman in good health. The sample comprised blood. The chain combines TRBV27 with TRBJ1-2, with TRBD1 identical over 8 bases. The CDR3 region has the DNA TGTGCCAGCAGTATGACAGGGGACTATGGCTACACCTTC. Residues: CASSMTGDYGYTF.